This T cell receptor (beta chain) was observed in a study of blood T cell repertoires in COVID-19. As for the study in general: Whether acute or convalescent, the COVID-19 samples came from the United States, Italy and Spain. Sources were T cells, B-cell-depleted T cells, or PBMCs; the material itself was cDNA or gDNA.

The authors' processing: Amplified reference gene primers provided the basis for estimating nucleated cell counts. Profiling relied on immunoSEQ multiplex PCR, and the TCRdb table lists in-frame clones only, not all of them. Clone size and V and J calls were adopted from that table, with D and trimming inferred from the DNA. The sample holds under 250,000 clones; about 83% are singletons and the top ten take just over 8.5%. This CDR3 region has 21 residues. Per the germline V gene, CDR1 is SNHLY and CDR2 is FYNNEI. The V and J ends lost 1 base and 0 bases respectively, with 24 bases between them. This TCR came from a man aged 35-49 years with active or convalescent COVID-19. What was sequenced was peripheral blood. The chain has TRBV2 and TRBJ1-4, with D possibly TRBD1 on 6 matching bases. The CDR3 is CASSEGGQAAFPTSTNEKLFF. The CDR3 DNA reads TGTGCCAGCAGTGAAGGGGGGCAGGCGGCGTTCCCTACCTCAACTAATGAAAAACTGTTTTTT. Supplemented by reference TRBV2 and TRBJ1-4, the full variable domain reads EPEVTQTPSHQVTQMGQEVILRCVPISNHLYFYWYRQILGQKVEFLVSFYNNEISEKSEIFDDQFSVERPDGSNFTLKIRSTKLEDSAMYFCASSEGGQAAFPTSTNEKLFFGSGTQLSVL.